This T cell receptor (beta chain) stems from a study of control samples from healthy donors and cancer patients. V lost 6 bases, J lost 4 bases, and 9 bases stayed unmatched. The V gene's germline CDR1 is LNHDA and CDR2 SQIVND (reference sequence). The CDR3 runs to 17 residues. Produced via immunoSEQ multiplex PCR; TCRdb's table is partial and in-frame only. Here the sample spans 130,000 to 150,000 clones, about 95% being singletons. The rearrangement uses TRBV19 and TRBJ2-2; 12 bases agree with TRBD2. The origin of this receptor is a man between 60 and 70 years old with colorectal cancer. The sequencing input was PBMCs. Here the CDR3 DNA reads TGTGCCAGTAGGAGCCCAGGGACTAGCGGGCCCACCGGGGAGCTGTTTTTT. Its translation is CASRSPGTSGPTGELFF.